This entry describes one TCR beta chain. TCR beta CDR3 sequences were amplified from RNA transcripts. HTBI primers were employed in a first-round RT-PCR of the TCR CDR3. TCRdb re-called the multiplex PCR reads through MiXCR, storing one row per CDR3 protein. The table includes some 770,000 distinct CDR3 sequences, 15% to 20% detected once. The sample originates from a study of T cells in Graves' hyperthyroidism and ophthalmopathy. Per the germline V gene, CDR1 is MNHNS and CDR2 is SASEGT. The ends were cut back, 4 bases at V and 2 bases at J, with 15 bases in the middle. CDR3 length equals 15 residues.

This receptor was obtained from a man aged 18 to 29 with Graves' hyperthyroidism. This rearrangement joins TRBV6-1 to TRBJ2-7, with D perhaps matching TRBD2 (6 bases). Material for sequencing was blood. The CDR3 reads CASSVGLTGAYEQYF. CDR3 in DNA: TGTGCCAGCAGTGTGGGACTCACAGGCGCCTACGAGCAGTACTTC.